This T cell receptor (beta chain) was sequenced during a study of cytomegalovirus exposure and HLA in healthy donors. Study findings and constraints: As a later analysis showed, a missense DCLRE1C variant was linked to trimming of TCR beta V- and J-genes. Several of the most significant clusters were apparently associated with common viral pathogens in a later analysis. Most of the CMV-associated TCR beta chains (in a later analysis) appeared to be HLA-restricted.

As to this clone: Its antigen is unknown.

Primers included in the PCR were 60 Vbeta and 13 Jbeta primers. Sequenced by immunoSEQ multiplex PCR; TCRdb stores in-frame clones only, minus some. The table includes some 120,000 clones, roughly 70% detected once. CDR3 length: 16 amino acids. J was trimmed by 3 bases and V by 1 base; bases with no gene match: 5. CDR1 and CDR2 from the germline V gene are SGDLS and YYNGEE. Regarding donors, all were healthy bone marrow donors. The sequencing input was PBMCs. The source is a middle-aged man in good health and CMV-seropositive. The rearrangement uses TRBV9 and TRBJ1-3; 9 positions match TRBD1. The CDR3 DNA reads TGTGCCAGCAGCGTAAGGGACAGGGAATTTGGAAACACCATATATTTT. Residues: CASSVRDREFGNTIYF.